The 7 T cell receptor beta chains in this list originate from one sample, sequenced in a study of blood T cell repertoires in COVID-19. Sequencing used immunoSEQ multiplex PCR; TCRdb keeps in-frame clones, though not all of them. The table records some 150,000 clones, approximately 90% of them present only once. Sequenced: peripheral blood. These receptors were obtained from a man aged 55-75 years with active or convalescent COVID-19.

V gene TRBV7-8 combines with J gene TRBJ1-1; D is ambiguous. Trimming left V 5 bases short and J 5 bases short, with 18 bases between. This CDR3 is 15 amino acids long. Germline CDR1 SGHVS, CDR2 FQNEAQ. For the CDR3, the DNA is TGTGCCAGCAGCACAATGGGGAGGGTGGGGACTGAAGCTTTCTTT. This translates into CASSTMGRVGTEAFF.

J is TRBJ2-5 and V is TRBV11-2; TRBD2 might be the D (5 bases). The V gene's germline CDR1 is SGHAT and CDR2 FQNNGV. V lost 1 base and J lost 5, with 5 bases in between. The CDR3 consists of 12 residues. The CDR3 nucleotides read TGTGCCAGCAGCTTAGTAGCGGAGACCCAGTACTTC. It is translated as CASSLVAETQYF.

J is TRBJ2-7 and V is TRBV5-6, with TRBD2 as a possible D gene (6 bases). The CDR3 contains 14 residues. Germline CDR1 is SGHDT and CDR2 is YYEEEE. Trimming cost V 4 bases and J 5 bases, with 16 bases left between them. This chain's CDR3 is CASSAYGTGDEQYF. The CDR3 coding sequence is TGTGCCAGCAGCGCCTACGGGACTGGGGACGAGCAGTACTTC.

This clone has a single count. The chain recombines TRBV4-3 with TRBJ2-3; 10 nucleotides align to TRBD2. Germline CDR1 is LGHNA and CDR2 is YSLEER. The ends lost 1 base at V and 0 bases at J; junction bases unmatched: 7. The CDR3 extends over 18 amino acids. Written as DNA, the CDR3 is TGCGCCAGCAGCCAAGGAAGGACTAGCGGAGTCAGCACAGATACGCAGTATTTT. It codes for CASSQGRTSGVSTDTQYF.

This chain connects TRBV20-1 to TRBJ1-2; possibly TRBD1 for D (6 bases). The CDR3 length is 14 residues. Germline V lookup: CDR1 DFQATT, CDR2 SNEGSKA (reference sequence). Between the trimmed V and J ends, which lost 3 bases and 2 bases, there was a span of 13 bases. DNA of the CDR3: TGCAGTGCTAGTGGGGCAGGGGAGAACTATGGCTACACCTTC. This codes for CSASGAGENYGYTF.

The rearrangement uses TRBV24-1 and TRBJ1-3; 7 bases are shared with TRBD1. From germline, CDR1 is KGHDR and CDR2 SFDVKD. The CDR3 is made up of 14 amino acids. The V and J ends lost 3 bases and 4 bases, in that order; junction bases with no gene match: 2. DNA for the CDR3: TGTGCCACCAGTGATCCGACAGGGGGAAACACCATATATTTT. It codes for CATSDPTGGNTIYF.

The CDR3 spells CAISDSNEKLFF. CDR3 nucleotides: TGTGCCATCAGTGACAGTAATGAAAAACTGTTTTTT. This chain connects TRBV10-3 to TRBJ1-4, with no clear D. CDR1 ENHRY and CDR2 SYGVKD come from the germline V gene. The CDR3 sequence is 12 residues long. V was cut by 3 bases and J by 4 bases, with 3 bases left in between.